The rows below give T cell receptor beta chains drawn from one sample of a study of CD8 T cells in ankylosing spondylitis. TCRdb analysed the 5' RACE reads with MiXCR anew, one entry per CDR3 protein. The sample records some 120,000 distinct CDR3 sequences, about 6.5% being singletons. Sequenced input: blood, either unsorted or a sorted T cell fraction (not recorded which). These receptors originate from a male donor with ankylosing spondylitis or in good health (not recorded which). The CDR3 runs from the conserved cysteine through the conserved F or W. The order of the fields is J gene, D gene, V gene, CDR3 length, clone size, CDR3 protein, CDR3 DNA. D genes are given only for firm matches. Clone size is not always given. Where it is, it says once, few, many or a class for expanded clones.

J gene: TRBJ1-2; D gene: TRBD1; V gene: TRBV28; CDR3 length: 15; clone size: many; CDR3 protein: CASSSRQGMAWGYTF; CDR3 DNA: TGTGCCAGCAGCTCCCGACAGGGGATGGCTTGGGGCTACACCTTC
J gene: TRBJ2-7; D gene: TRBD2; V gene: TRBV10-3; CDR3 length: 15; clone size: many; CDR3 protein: CAISDPGRETYEQYF; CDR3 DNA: TGTGCCATCAGTGATCCCGGGAGGGAGACCTACGAGCAGTACTTC
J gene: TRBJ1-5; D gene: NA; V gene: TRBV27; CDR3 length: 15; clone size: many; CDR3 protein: CASSSIGLGNQPQHF; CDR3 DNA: TGTGCCAGCAGTTCAATAGGGCTCGGCAATCAGCCCCAGCATTTT
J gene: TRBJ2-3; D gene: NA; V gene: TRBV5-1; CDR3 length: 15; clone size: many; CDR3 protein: CASSLASPETDTQYF; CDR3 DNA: TGCGCCAGCAGCTTGGCCAGTCCAGAGACAGATACGCAGTATTTT
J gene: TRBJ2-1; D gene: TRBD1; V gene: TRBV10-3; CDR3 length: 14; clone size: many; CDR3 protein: CAITRDSSYNEQFF; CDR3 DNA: TGTGCCATCACCCGGGACAGCTCCTACAATGAGCAGTTCTTC
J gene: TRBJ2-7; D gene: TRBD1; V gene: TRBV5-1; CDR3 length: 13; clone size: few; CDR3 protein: CASRGQKNYEQYF; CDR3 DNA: TGCGCCAGCCGGGGACAGAAAAACTACGAGCAGTACTTC
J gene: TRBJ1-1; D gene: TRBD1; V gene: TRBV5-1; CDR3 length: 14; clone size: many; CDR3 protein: CASSLATGGTEAFF; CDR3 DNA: TGCGCCAGCAGCTTGGCGACAGGGGGTACTGAAGCTTTCTTT
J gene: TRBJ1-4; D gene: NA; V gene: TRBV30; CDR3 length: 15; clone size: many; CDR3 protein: CAWSNPRGANEKLFF; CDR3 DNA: TGTGCCTGGAGTAACCCCCGGGGTGCGAATGAAAAACTGTTTTTT
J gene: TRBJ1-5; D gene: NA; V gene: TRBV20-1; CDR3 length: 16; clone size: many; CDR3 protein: CSASNPGRSSNQPQHF; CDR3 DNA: TGCAGTGCTTCGAATCCGGGCAGGTCCTCGAATCAGCCCCAGCATTTT
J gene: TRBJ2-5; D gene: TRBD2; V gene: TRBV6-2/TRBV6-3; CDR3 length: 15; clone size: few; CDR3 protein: CASSTTSGPRWTQYF; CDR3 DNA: TGTGCCAGCAGCACCACTAGCGGACCCCGGTGGACCCAGTACTTC
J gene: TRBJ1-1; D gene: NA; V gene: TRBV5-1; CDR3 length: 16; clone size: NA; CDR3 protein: CASSLSGSTTNTEAFF; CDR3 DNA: TGCGCCAGCAGCTTGAGTGGGTCAACAACGAACACTGAAGCTTTCTTT
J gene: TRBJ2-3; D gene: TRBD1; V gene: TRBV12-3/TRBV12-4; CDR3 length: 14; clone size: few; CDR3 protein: CASSRTGETDTQYF; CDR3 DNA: TGTGCCAGCAGCCGGACAGGGGAGACAGATACGCAGTATTTT
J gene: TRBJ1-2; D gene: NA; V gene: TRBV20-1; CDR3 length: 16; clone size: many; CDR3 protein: CSATDNWLSSGYGYTF; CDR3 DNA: TGCAGTGCTACCGATAACTGGCTCTCAAGTGGCTATGGCTACACCTTC
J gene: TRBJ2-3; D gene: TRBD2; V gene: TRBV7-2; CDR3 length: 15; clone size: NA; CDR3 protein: CASSLDSGGSDTQYF; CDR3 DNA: TGTGCCAGCAGCTTAGATAGCGGGGGGTCAGATACGCAGTATTTT
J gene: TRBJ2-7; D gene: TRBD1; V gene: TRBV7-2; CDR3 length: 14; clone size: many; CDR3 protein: CASSLVTGGYEQYF; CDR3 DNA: TGTGCCAGCAGCTTAGTCACAGGGGGCTACGAGCAGTACTTC
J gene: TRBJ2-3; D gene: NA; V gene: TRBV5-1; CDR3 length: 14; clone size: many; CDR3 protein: CASSGTSSTDTQYF; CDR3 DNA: TGCGCCAGCAGCGGGACAAGTAGCACAGATACGCAGTATTTT
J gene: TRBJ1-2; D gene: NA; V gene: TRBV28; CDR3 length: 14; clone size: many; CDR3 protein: CASSLLAHNYGYTF; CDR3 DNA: TGTGCCAGCAGTTTATTGGCTCATAACTATGGCTACACCTTC
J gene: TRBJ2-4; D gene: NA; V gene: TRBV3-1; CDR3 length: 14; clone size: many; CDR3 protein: CASSPGLSGNIQYF; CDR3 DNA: TGTGCCAGCAGCCCGGGACTCTCCGGAAACATTCAGTACTTC
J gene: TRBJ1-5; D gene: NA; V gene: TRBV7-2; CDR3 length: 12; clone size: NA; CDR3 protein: CASSLVDQPQHF; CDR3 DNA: TGTGCCAGCAGCTTAGTAGATCAGCCCCAGCATTTT
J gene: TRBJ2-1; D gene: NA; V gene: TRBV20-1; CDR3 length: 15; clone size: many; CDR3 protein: CSATGGSGNYNEQFF; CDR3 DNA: TGCAGTGCCACCGGGGGTAGCGGAAATTACAATGAGCAGTTCTTC
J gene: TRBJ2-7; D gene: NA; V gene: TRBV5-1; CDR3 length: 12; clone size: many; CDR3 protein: CASSRPADEQYF; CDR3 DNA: TGCGCCAGCAGCCGACCCGCAGACGAGCAGTACTTC
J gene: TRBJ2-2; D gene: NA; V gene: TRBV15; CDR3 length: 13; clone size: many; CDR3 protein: CATSPMNTGELFF; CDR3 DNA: TGTGCCACCAGCCCGATGAACACCGGGGAGCTGTTTTTT
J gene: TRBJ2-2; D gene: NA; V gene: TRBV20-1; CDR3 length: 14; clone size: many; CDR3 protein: CSATNYGSSGELFF; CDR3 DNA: TGCAGTGCTACAAATTACGGGAGTTCCGGGGAGCTGTTTTTT
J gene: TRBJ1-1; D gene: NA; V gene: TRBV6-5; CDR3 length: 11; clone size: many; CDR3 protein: CASRQTTVAFF; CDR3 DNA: TGTGCCAGCAGGCAGACAACGGTCGCTTTCTTT
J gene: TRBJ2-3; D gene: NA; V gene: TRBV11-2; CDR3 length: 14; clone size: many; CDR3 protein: CASSLAGAADTQYF; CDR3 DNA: TGTGCCAGCAGCTTAGCGGGAGCCGCAGATACGCAGTATTTT
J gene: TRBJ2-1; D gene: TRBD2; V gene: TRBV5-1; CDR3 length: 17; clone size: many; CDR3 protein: CASSFPGLAGGYNEQFF; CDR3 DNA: TGCGCCAGCAGCTTCCCGGGACTAGCGGGAGGTTACAATGAGCAGTTCTTC
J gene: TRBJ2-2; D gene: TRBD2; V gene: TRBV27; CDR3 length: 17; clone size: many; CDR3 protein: CASSVRLAGGNTGELFF; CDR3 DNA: TGTGCCAGCAGTGTGCGACTAGCGGGGGGAAACACCGGGGAGCTGTTTTTT
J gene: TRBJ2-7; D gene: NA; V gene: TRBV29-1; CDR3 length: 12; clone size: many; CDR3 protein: CSVLDRKYEQYF; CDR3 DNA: TGCAGCGTTTTAGACAGAAAATACGAGCAGTACTTC
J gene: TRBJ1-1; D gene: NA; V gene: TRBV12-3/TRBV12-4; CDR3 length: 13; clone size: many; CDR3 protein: CASSFPVGAEAFF; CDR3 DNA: TGTGCCAGCAGTTTCCCGGTGGGCGCTGAAGCTTTCTTT
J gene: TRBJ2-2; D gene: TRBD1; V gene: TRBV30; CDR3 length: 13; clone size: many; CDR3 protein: CACGTANTGELFF; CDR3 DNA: TGTGCCTGCGGGACAGCGAACACCGGGGAGCTGTTTTTT
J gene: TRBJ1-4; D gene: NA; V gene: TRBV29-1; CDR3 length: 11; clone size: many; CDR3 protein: CIVWVNEKLFF; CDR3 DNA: TGCATCGTCTGGGTTAATGAAAAACTGTTTTTT
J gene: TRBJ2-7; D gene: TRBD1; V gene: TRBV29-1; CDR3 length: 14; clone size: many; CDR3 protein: CSVDTGGNTYEQYF; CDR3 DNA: TGCAGCGTCGATACAGGGGGCAATACCTACGAGCAGTACTTC
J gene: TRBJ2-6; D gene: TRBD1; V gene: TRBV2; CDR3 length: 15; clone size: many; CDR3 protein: CASSPQGSGANVLTF; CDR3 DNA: TGTGCCAGCAGTCCACAGGGGTCTGGGGCCAACGTCCTGACTTTC
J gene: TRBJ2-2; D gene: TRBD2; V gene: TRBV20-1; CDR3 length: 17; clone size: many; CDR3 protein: CSARDSRLASSEGELFF; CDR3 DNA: TGCAGTGCTAGGGACTCCAGACTAGCATCTTCGGAAGGGGAGCTGTTTTTT
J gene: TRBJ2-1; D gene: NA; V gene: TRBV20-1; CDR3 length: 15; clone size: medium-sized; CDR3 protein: CSAALLYYPDNEQFF; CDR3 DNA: TGCAGTGCTGCCCTCCTCTACTATCCGGACAATGAGCAGTTCTTC
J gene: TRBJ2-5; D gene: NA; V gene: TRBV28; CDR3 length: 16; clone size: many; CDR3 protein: CASSGNRLGSRETQYF; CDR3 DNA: TGTGCCAGCAGTGGCAATCGATTGGGGAGTCGGGAGACCCAGTACTTC
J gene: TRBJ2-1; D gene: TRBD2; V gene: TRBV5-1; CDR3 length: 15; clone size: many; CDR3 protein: CASSLGTSGRNEQFF; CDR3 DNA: TGCGCCAGCAGCTTGGGGACTAGCGGGAGAAATGAGCAGTTCTTC
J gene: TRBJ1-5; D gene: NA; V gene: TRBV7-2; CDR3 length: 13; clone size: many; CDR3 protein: CASSLTRYQPQHF; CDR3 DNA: TGTGCCAGCAGCCTGACCAGGTATCAGCCCCAGCATTTT
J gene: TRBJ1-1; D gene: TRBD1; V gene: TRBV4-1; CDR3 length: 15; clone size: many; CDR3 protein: CASSPGQAQNTEAFF; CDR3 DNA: TGCGCCAGCAGCCCGGGACAGGCCCAGAACACTGAAGCTTTCTTT
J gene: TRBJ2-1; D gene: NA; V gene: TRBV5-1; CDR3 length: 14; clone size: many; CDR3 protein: CASSLFGRNNEQFF; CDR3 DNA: TGCGCCAGCAGCTTGTTTGGTAGAAACAATGAGCAGTTCTTC
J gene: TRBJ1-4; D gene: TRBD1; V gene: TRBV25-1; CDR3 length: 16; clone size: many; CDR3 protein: CATLSGTGGSNEKLFF; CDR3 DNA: TGTGCCACTTTAAGCGGGACAGGGGGCAGTAATGAAAAACTGTTTTTT
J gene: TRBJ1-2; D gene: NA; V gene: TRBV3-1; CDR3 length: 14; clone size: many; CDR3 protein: CASSLARSPEGYTF; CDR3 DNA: TGTGCCAGCAGCCTCGCAAGAAGTCCTGAGGGCTACACCTTC
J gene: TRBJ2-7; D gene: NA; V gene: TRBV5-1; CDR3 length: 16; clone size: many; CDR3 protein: CASSRVSGQFSYEQYF; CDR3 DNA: TGCGCCAGCAGCCGAGTATCCGGACAGTTCTCCTACGAGCAGTACTTC
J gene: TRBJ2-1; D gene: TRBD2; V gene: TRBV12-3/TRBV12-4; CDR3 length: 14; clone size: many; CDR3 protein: CASSVLADNNEQFF; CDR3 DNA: TGTGCCAGCAGTGTCCTAGCGGACAACAATGAGCAGTTCTTC
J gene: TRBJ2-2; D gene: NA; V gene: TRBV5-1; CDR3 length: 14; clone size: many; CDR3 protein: CASSLQDYTGELFF; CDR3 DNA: TGCGCCAGCAGCTTGCAAGATTACACCGGGGAGCTGTTTTTT